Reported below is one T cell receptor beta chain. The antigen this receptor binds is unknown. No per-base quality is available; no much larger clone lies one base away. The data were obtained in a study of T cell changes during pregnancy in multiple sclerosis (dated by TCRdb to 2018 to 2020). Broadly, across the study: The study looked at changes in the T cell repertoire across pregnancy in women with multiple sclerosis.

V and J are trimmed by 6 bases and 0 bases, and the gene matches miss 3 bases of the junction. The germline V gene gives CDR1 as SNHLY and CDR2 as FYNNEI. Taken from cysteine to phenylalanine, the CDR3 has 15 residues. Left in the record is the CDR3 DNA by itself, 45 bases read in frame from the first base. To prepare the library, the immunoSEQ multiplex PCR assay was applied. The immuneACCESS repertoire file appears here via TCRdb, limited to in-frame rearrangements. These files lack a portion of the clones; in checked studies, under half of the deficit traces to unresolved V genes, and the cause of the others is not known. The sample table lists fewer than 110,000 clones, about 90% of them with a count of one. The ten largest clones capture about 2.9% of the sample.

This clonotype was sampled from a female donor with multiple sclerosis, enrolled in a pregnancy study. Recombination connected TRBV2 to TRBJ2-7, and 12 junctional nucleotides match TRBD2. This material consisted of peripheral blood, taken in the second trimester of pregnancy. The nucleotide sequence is TGTGCCAGCAGGACTAGCGGGGGCCCCTCCTACGAGCAGTACTTC. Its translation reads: CASRTSGGPSYEQYF.